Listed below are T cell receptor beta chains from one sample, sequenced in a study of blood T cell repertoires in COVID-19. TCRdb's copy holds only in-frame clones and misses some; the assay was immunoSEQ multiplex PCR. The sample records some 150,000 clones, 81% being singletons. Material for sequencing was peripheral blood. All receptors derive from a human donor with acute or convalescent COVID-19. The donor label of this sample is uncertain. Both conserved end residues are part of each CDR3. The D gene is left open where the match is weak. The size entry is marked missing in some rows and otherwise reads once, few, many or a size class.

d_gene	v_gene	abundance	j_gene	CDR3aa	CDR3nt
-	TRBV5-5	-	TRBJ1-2	CASSPWGSSLAFYTF	TGTGCCAGCAGCCCCTGGGGCTCAAGCTTGGCCTTCTACACCTTC
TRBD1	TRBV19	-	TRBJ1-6	CASSPGQGGSPLHF	TGTGCCAGTAGTCCGGGACAGGGGGGTTCACCCCTCCACTTT
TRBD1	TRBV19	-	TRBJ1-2	CASSPRQGYYGYTF	TGTGCCAGTAGTCCCAGACAGGGCTACTATGGCTACACCTTC
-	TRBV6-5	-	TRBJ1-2	CASIIQGYHGYTF	TGTGCCAGCATCATACAGGGATACCATGGCTACACCTTC
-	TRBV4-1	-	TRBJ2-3	CASSQDTGADTQYF	TGCGCCAGCAGCCAAGATACCGGGGCAGATACGCAGTATTTT
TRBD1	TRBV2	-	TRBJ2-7	CASSDRTGQQGEQYF	TGTGCCAGCAGTGATCGGACAGGTCAACAGGGCGAGCAGTACTTC
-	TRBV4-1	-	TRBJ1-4	CASSQGAGRTNEKLFF	TGCGCCAGCAGCCAAGGGGCGGGCCGTACTAATGAAAAACTGTTTTTT
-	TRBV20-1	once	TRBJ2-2	CSASDREGTGELFF	TGCAGTGCCAGTGACAGGGAGGGGACCGGGGAGCTGTTTTTT
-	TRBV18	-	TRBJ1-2	CASSPPSSGGYGYTF	TGTGCCAGCTCACCACCGTCCAGCGGAGGGTATGGCTACACCTTC
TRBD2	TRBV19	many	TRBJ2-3	CASSTGLGHDHTQYF	TGTGCCAGTAGTACCGGACTAGGACACGATCATACGCAGTATTTT
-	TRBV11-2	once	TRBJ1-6	CASSLGGRDSPLHF	TGTGCCAGCAGCTTAGGGGGGCGGGATTCACCCCTCCACTTT
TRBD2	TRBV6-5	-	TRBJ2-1	CASSNFGGGVYNEQFF	TGTGCCAGCAGTAACTTCGGGGGAGGGGTCTACAATGAGCAGTTCTTC
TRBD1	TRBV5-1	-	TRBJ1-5	CASSLVAGGSPQHF	TGCGCCAGCAGCTTGGTGGCAGGGGGTTCGCCCCAGCATTTT
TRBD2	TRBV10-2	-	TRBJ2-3	CASSRLAGSTDTQYF	TGCGCCAGCAGCCGACTAGCGGGGAGCACAGATACGCAGTATTTT
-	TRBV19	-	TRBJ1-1	CASTNPGLNTEAFF	TGTGCCAGTACCAACCCAGGGCTGAACACTGAAGCTTTCTTT
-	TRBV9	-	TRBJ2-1	CASSAGSGFYNEQFF	TGTGCCAGCAGCGCAGGGTCAGGGTTCTACAATGAGCAGTTCTTC
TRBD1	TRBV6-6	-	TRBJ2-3	CASIGPGQGQDTQYF	TGTGCCAGCATCGGACCGGGACAGGGTCAAGATACGCAGTATTTT
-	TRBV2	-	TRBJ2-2	CASSLGLTGELFF	TGTGCCAGCTCCCTTGGGCTCACCGGGGAGCTGTTTTTT
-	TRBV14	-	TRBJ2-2	CASSQMGTKSGELFF	TGTGCCAGCAGCCAGATGGGGACAAAATCCGGGGAGCTGTTTTTT
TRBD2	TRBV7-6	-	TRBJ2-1	CASSLLGGGAYNEQFF	TGTGCCAGCAGCTTATTGGGCGGGGGAGCCTACAATGAGCAGTTCTTC
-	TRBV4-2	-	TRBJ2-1	CASSPRFSDGNEQFF	TGTGCCAGCAGCCCACGGTTTAGCGATGGGAATGAGCAGTTCTTC
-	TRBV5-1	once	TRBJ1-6	CASSFASSYNSPLHF	TGCGCCAGCAGCTTTGCGAGCTCCTATAATTCACCCCTCCACTTT
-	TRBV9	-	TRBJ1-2	CASRSGYGYTF	TGTGCCAGCAGGTCGGGCTATGGCTACACCTTC
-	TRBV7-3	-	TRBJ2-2	CASSLTARQGGELFF	TGTGCCAGCAGCTTAACAGCACGGCAGGGCGGGGAGCTGTTTTTT
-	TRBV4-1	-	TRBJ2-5	CASSREGSQETQYF	TGCGCCAGCAGCCGTGAGGGATCTCAAGAGACCCAGTACTTC
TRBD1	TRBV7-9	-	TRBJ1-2	CASRRTGPQHGYTF	TGTGCCAGCAGGAGGACAGGACCCCAACATGGCTACACCTTC
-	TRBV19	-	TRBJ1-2	CASSIGDFYGYTF	TGTGCCAGTAGTATCGGAGATTTCTACGGCTACACCTTC
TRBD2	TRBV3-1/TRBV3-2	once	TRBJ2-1	CASSQMGGGEQFF	TGTGCCAGCAGCCAAATGGGGGGGGGTGAGCAGTTCTTC
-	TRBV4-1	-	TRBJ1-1	CASSQEPGLNTEAFF	TGCGCCAGCAGCCAAGAACCAGGGTTGAACACTGAAGCTTTCTTT
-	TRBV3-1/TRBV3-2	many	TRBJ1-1	CASSHATGMDTEAFF	TGTGCCAGCAGCCATGCTACAGGGATGGACACTGAAGCTTTCTTT
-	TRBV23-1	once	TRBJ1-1	CASSQGGVRNTEAFF	TGCGCCAGCAGTCAAGGAGGCGTGCGGAACACTGAAGCTTTCTTT
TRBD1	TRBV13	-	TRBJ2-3	CASSSTGVSTDTQYF	TGTGCCAGCAGCTCCACAGGGGTCAGCACAGATACGCAGTATTTT
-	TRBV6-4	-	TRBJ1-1	CASSERLYTEAFF	TGTGCCAGCAGCGAACGCCTATACACTGAAGCTTTCTTT
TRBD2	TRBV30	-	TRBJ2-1	CAWSEGTSLDEQFF	TGTGCCTGGAGTGAAGGGACTAGCTTAGATGAGCAGTTCTTC
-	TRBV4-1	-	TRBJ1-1	CASSPTALNTEAFF	TGCGCCAGCAGCCCGACAGCCTTGAACACTGAAGCTTTCTTT
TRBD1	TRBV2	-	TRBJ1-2	CASRQGLGGGGYTF	TGTGCCAGCCGACAGGGGCTAGGGGGTGGGGGCTACACCTTC
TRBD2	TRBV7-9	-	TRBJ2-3	CASSAKTSHEINTQYF	TGTGCCAGCAGCGCCAAGACTAGCCACGAAATTAATACGCAGTATTTT
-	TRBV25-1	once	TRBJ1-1	CASNPGFGTEAFF	TGTGCCAGCAACCCAGGGTTCGGCACTGAAGCTTTCTTT
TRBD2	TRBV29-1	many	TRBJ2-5	CSVGEGTETQYF	TGCAGCGTTGGGGAGGGGACGGAGACCCAGTACTTC
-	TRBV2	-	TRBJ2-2	CASSEALRDAGELFF	TGTGCCAGCAGTGAAGCGCTTCGGGATGCCGGGGAGCTGTTTTTT
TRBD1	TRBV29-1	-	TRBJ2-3	CSVEGDRAGDTQYF	TGCAGCGTTGAAGGGGACAGGGCAGGAGATACGCAGTATTTT
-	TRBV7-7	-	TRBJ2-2	CASSSSPDRANTGELFF	TGTGCCAGCAGCTCTTCCCCCGACAGAGCTAACACCGGGGAGCTGTTTTTT
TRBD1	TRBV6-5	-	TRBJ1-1	CASSYSGQHMNTEAFF	TGTGCCAGCAGTTACTCGGGACAGCACATGAACACTGAAGCTTTCTTT
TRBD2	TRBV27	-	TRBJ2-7	CASSLRGGLKEQYF	TGTGCCAGCAGTTTACGGGGGGGGCTAAAGGAGCAGTACTTC
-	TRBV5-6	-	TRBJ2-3	CASSPAITPFITDTQYF	TGTGCCAGCAGCCCCGCTATAACTCCATTTATCACAGATACGCAGTATTTT
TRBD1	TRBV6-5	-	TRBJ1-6	CASSYGQGGNNSPLHF	TGTGCCAGCAGTTACGGACAGGGGGGTAATAATTCACCCCTCCACTTT